This T cell receptor (beta chain) derives from a study of T cell responses to AZD1222 COVID-19 vaccine. Study findings and constraints: Seropositivity was recorded at baseline in only five to seven AZD1222 recipients. No repertoire was sampled before or during the peak T cell response, only after it. Reportedly, nearly half of unique spike TCRs recognized epitopes outside B.1.351/B.1.1.7 mutations. Spike-specific TCR depth and breadth grew after two AZD1222 doses.

The V end was cut by 0 bases, the J end by 9 bases, with 15 bases between. CDR1 and CDR2 from the germline V gene are MGHRA and YSYEKL. The CDR3 consists of 15 residues. TCRdb keeps only in-frame clones here, not all; method: immunoSEQ multiplex PCR. The sample lists 95,000 to 110,000 clones, about 93% occurring once. Remarks on this clone: Its matching antigen is unknown.

The receptor's source is an adult in good health. The sequencing used peripheral blood, collected on day 0 of AZD1222 vaccination. The chain couples TRBV4-1 to TRBJ1-5; no firm D call. For the CDR3, the DNA is TGCGCCAGCAGCCAAGATCATGGTCAAGCGTGGCCCCAGCATTTT. Its protein product is CASSQDHGQAWPQHF.